This record covers a single T cell receptor beta chain. The antigen this receptor binds is unknown. No base-level quality is on record; no much larger clone is a single base apart. CDR1 is given as SGHVS and CDR2 as FQNEAQ, both from the germline V gene. Reading from cysteine to phenylalanine, the CDR3 counts 15 amino acids. CDR3 DNA only is kept here, 45 bases in frame from base 1. Trimming takes 0 bases from V and 4 bases from J, and the germline ends sit 9 bases apart. This sample was included in a study of shared clonotypes between healthy human individuals (TCRdb year 2020). About the full investigation: A few men and two women, aged 18 to 49 years, made up the cohort. For each donor, three plates each were used for CD4 naive and CD4 memory, two plates were used for CD8 naive, and one plate was used for CD8 memory. The study deeply sequenced blood TCR repertoires of about five healthy adults to estimate repertoire size and the extent of clonotype sharing between individuals. Libraries were prepared and TCR repertoires were sequenced by different laboratories using diverse techniques, in order to increase sequencing depth and limit assay-specific biases. Leukapheresis yielded between about 0.94 and 9 billion PBMCs per donor.

The donors were healthy, HIV-negative adults with no recently reported acute infections or vaccinations. Only Caucasian adults living in Nashville, Tennessee, USA were represented among the donors. Magnetic negative selection was used to enrich CD4+ T cells, after which naive cells were positively selected on CD45RA and the negative fraction became the memory subset. Blood was collected by leukapheresis, and PBMCs were isolated by Ficoll-Histopaque density gradient centrifugation and then cryopreserved in liquid nitrogen vapor phase. Analytical flow cytometry was used to check the purity and quantity of every magnetically sorted T cell population. From each sorted fraction, genomic DNA was isolated and quantified by UV absorbance on a Nanodrop 2000c. Findings and caveats that apply to the study as a whole: Sampling was limited to blood, and TCR repertoires in tissue likely differ from TCR repertoires in blood. Compared with non-shared clonotypes, the clonotypes found in all four sorted-subset donors had higher generation probabilities. Incomplete sequencing was indicated by rarefaction of sorted-subset datasets, despite the large sequencing depth. Based on pairwise subsampling, the degree of clonotype sharing among donors was expected to be affected by sequencing depth. The genetic and exposure-history diversity represented was limited by the small number of donors. When a handful of donors were compared, the shared fraction of clonotypes was about 5.2% for naive CD4, approximately 3.3% for naive CD8, 2% to 2.5% for memory CD4, and 0.35% to 0.5% for memory CD8. Estimated clonotype richness was generally larger for naive than for memory subsets.

TCR CDR3 regions were amplified from genomic DNA by multiplex PCR using the deep immunoSEQ assay. Extracted genomic DNA from each cell subset was spread evenly across all wells of several immunoSEQ 96-well plates, with each plate serving as a replicate. For sorted subsets, each replicate PCR was loaded with about 200 ng genomic DNA, equivalent to 25,000 to 30,000 T cell genomes. Purified libraries were measured with a Qubit 3.0 fluorometer, size-checked on a Bioanalyzer 2100, and measured again with the KAPA Library Quantification kit. Every immunoSEQ 96-well plate was sequenced on a separate single-read 150-cycle Illumina NextSeq 550 flow cell. Per the original workflow: Because the immunoSEQ output held only junctional sequences and lacked quality scores, the filtering could not match the filtering applied to full-length reads. To assign V/J genes and CDR3, sequences were annotated using PyIR, a Python wrapper for IgBLAST v1.9, with IMGT germline references. Reads were removed for weak V/J assignments (E-value above 1e-6), missing CDR3, stop codons, out-of-frame junctions, or ambiguous translated residues. V3J clonotypes were defined by identical inferred V gene, J gene, and CDR3 amino acid sequence. To compute the percentage overlap between repertoires, the number of shared unique clonotypes was divided by the size of the smaller repertoire. Richness of each repertoire was evaluated using RTK rarefaction, the Chao1 estimator, and Recon v2.1 estimates of unobserved clonotypes. Generation probabilities were computed with OLGA for all TCRbeta clonotypes obtained by the gDNA method from a handful of donors. Not all clones reach the TCRdb copy of this immuneACCESS table, which keeps in-frame sequences only. Checked studies attribute under half of the gap to unresolved V genes and leave the rest unexplained. For V, J and clone size, that table is used; D and trimming come from the DNA. The sample table shows about 1.5 million clones, and around 95% are seen once. The biggest ten clones account for roughly 1.2% of the sample.

The rearrangement joined TRBV7-8 to TRBJ2-2; the D gene is unclear. Sequencing input: naive CD4+ T cells sorted from blood. This specimen's cell subset or site label, interpreted: CD45RA+ positively selected. The TCR was taken from a young man in good health. The DNA is TGTGCCAGCAGCTTAGCTCGTCAGGTCACCGGGGAGCTGTTTTTT. It specifies CASSLARQVTGELFF.